This T cell receptor (beta chain) was observed in a study of blood T cell repertoires in COVID-19. For the study at large: COVID-19 samples collected from the United States, Italy and Spain covered acute and convalescent phases. T cells, B-cell-depleted T cells, or PBMCs supplied cDNA or gDNA.

In the original analysis: Amplification of reference gene primers provided the estimated nucleated cell counts. TCRdb's copy holds only in-frame clones and misses some; the assay was immunoSEQ multiplex PCR. The V and J calls and clone size were taken over from that table, and D and trimming were inferred from the DNA. The table lists about 160,000 clones, 82% of them singletons. This CDR3 comprises 15 residues. Germline CDR1 reads MGHDK; CDR2 reads SYGVNS. The V segment lost 3 bases and the J segment 7 bases; nucleotides outside the gene matches: 11. The receptor was derived from a woman over 75 with acute or convalescent COVID-19. The sequenced material came from peripheral blood. The chain employs TRBV25-1 and TRBJ1-2, with TRBD1 identical over 7 bases. DNA of the CDR3: TGTGCCAGCAGTGAGGTCGGACAGGTGAACGGTGGCTACACCTTC. Residues: CASSEVGQVNGGYTF.